The T cell receptor (beta chain) under discussion was sequenced for a study of spatial heterogeneity in lung cancer. Study-wide background: Each unique TCR and UMI combination was seen more than ten times on average in raw reads.

Specified time point: sample taken at primary tumor resection. In each case, whole RNA from tumor, nontumor lung or frozen PBMC was sequenced unsorted. A single record per CDR3 protein comes from TCRdb applying MiXCR to the 5' RACE reads. The sample shows 95,000 or so distinct CDR3 sequences, roughly 10% of them seen only once. The V and J ends lost 1 base and 9 bases, in that order; junction bases with no gene match: 2. The CDR3 spans 14 residues. Germline V gene lookup returns CDR1 MDHEN and CDR2 SYDVKM. The chain carries TRBV28 and TRBJ1-6, with 8 positions matching TRBD1. Source: PBMCs, taken at surgery. The source is a male donor with early-stage non-small cell lung cancer. In DNA form, the CDR3 reads TGTGCCAGCAGTTTATATGGGACAGGTTCACCCCTCCACTTT. It is translated as CASSLYGTGSPLHF.